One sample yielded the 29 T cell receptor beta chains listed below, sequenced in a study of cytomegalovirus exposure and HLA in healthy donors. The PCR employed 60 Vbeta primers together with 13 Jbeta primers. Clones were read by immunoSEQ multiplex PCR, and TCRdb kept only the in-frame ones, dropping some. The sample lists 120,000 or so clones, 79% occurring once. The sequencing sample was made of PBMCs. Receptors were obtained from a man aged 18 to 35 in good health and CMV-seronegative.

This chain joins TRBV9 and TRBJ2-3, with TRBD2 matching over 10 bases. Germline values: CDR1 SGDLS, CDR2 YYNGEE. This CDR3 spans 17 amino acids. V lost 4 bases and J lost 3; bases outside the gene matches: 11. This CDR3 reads CASSQGASGRVTDTQYF. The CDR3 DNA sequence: TGTGCCAGCAGCCAAGGGGCAAGCGGGAGGGTTACAGATACGCAGTATTTT.

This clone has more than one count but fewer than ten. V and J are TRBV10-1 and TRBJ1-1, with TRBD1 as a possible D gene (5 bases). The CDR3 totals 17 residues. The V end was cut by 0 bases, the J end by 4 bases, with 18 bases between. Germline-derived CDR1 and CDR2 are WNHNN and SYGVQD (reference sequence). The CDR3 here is CASSESRRATSGTEAFF. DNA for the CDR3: TGCGCCAGCAGTGAGTCTCGCAGGGCTACCTCGGGCACTGAAGCTTTCTTT.

CDR3 region: CASSPLLAAEQFF. For the CDR3, the DNA is TGTGCCAGCAGTCCCCTACTAGCGGCTGAGCAGTTCTTC. The chain links TRBV27 to TRBJ2-1, with TRBD2 identical over 8 bases. In germline, CDR1 is MNHEY, CDR2 SMNVEV (reference sequence). J was trimmed by 9 bases and V by 5 bases; bases with no gene match: 6. CDR3 length: 13 amino acids.

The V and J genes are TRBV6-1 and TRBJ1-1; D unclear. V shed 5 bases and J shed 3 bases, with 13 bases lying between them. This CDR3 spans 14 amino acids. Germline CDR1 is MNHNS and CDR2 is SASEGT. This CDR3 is CASSYWQEDTEAFF. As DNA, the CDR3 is TGTGCCAGCAGTTATTGGCAGGAAGACACTGAAGCTTTCTTT.

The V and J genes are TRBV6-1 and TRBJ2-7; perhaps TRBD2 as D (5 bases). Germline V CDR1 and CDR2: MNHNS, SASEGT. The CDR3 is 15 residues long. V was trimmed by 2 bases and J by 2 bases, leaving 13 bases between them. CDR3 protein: CASSEYDGKTYEQYF. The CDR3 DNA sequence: TGTGCCAGCAGTGAATATGACGGGAAAACCTACGAGCAGTACTTC.

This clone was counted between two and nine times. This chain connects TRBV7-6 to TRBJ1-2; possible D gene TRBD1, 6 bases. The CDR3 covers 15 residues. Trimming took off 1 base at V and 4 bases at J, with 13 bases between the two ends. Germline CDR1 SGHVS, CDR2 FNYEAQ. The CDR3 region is CASSLGPGQFYGYTF. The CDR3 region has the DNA TGTGCCAGCAGCTTAGGCCCTGGACAGTTCTATGGCTACACCTTC.

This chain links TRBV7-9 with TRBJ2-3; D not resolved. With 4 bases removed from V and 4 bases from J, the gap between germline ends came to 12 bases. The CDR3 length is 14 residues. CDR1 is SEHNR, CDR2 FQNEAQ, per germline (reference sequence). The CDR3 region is CASSSGISSDTQYF. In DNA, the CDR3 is TGTGCCAGCAGCTCTGGCATATCGTCAGATACGCAGTATTTT.

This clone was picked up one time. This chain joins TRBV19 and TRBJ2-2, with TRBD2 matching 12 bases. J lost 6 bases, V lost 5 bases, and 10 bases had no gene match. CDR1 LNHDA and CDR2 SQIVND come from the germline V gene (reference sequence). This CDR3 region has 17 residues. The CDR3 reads CASSSGQTSGSSGELFF. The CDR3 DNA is TGTGCCAGTAGTTCCGGGCAGACTAGCGGGAGTTCCGGGGAGCTGTTTTTT. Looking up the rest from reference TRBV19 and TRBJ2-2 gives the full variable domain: DGGITQSPKYLFRKEGQNVTLSCEQNLNHDAMYWYRQDPGQGLRLIYYSQIVNDFQKGDIAEGYSVSREKKESFPLTVTSAQKNPTAFYLCASSSGQTSGSSGELFFGEGSRLTVL.

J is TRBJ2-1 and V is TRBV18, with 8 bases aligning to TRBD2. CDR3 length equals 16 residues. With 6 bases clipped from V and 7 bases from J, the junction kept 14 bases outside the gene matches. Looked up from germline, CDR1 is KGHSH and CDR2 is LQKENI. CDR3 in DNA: TGTGCCAGCTCGCCAAGTTTAGCGGGACGGGAAAATGAGCAGTTCTTC. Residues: CASSPSLAGRENEQFF.

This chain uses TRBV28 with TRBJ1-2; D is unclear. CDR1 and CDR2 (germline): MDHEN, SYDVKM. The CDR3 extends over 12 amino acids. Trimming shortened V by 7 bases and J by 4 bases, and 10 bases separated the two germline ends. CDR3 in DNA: TGTGCCAGCAAGGCCGGGAGCTATGGCTACACCTTC. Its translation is CASKAGSYGYTF.

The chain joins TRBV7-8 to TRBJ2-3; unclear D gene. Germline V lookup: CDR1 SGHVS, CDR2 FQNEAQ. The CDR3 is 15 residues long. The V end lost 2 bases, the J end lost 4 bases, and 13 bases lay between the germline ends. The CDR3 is CASSLRETGADTQYF. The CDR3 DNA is TGTGCCAGCAGCTTAAGAGAGACTGGAGCAGATACGCAGTATTTT.

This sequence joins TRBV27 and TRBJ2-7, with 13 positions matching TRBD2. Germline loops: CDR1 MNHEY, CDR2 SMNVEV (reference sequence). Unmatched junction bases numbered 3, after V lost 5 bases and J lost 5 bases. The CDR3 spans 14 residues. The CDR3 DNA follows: TGTGCCAGCAGTCGGACTAGCGGGAGAAACGAGCAGTACTTC. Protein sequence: CASSRTSGRNEQYF.

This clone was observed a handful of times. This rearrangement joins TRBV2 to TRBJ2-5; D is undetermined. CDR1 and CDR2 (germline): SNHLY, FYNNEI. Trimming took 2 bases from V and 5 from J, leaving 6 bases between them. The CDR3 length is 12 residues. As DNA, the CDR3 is TGTGCCAGCAGTGAAACCGGTGAGACCCAGTACTTC. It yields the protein CASSETGETQYF.

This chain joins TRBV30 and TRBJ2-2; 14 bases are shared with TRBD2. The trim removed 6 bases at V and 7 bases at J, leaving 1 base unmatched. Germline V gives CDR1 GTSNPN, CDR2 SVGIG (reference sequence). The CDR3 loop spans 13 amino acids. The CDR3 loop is CACGTSGGGELFF. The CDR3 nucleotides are TGTGCCTGCGGGACTAGCGGGGGCGGGGAGCTGTTTTTT.

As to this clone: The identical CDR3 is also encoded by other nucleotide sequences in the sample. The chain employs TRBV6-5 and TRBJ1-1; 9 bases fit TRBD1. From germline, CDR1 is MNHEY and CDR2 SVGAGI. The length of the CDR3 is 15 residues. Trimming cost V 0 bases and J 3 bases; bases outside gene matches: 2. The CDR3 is CASSYSRTGDTEAFF. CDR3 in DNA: TGTGCCAGCAGTTACTCGCGGACAGGGGACACTGAAGCTTTCTTT.

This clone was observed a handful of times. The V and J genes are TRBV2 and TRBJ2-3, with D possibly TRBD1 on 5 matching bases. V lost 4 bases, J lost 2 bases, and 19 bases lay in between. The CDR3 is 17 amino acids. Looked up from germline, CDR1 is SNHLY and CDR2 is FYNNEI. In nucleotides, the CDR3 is TGTGCCAGCAGTGCCTTTTTCGGGCAGGGATCCACAGATACGCAGTATTTT. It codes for CASSAFFGQGSTDTQYF. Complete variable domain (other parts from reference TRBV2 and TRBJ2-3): EPEVTQTPSHQVTQMGQEVILRCVPISNHLYFYWYRQILGQKVEFLVSFYNNEISEKSEIFDDQFSVERPDGSNFTLKIRSTKLEDSAMYFCASSAFFGQGSTDTQYFGPGTRLTVL.

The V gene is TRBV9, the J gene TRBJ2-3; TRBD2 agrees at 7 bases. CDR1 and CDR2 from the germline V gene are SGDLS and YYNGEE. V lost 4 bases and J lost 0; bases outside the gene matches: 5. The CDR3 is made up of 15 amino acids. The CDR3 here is CASSPGTTSTDTQYF. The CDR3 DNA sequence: TGTGCCAGCAGCCCCGGGACTACTAGCACAGATACGCAGTATTTT.

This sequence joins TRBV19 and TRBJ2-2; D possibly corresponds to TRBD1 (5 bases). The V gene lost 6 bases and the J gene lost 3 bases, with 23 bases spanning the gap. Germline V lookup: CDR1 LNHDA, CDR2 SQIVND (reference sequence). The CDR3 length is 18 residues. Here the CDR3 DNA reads TGTGCCAGTAGGGATTCACGGAATTCAGACAGATACACCGGGGAGCTGTTTTTT. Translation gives CASRDSRNSDRYTGELFF.

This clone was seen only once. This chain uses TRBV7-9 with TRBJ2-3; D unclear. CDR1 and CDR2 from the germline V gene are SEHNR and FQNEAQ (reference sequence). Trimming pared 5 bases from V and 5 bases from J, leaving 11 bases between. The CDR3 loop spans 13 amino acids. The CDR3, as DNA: TGTGCCAGCAGCAACGGAGTCGGAGATACGCAGTATTTT. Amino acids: CASSNGVGDTQYF. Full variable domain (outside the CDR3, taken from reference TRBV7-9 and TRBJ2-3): DTGVSQNPRHKITKRGQNVTFRCDPISEHNRLYWYRQTLGQGPEFLTYFQNEAQLEKSRLLSDRFSAERPKGSFSTLEIQRTEQGDSAMYLCASSNGVGDTQYFGPGTRLTVL.

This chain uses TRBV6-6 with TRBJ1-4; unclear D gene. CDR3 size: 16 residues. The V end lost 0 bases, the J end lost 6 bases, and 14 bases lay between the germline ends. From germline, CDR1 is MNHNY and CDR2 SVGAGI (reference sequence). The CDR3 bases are TGTGCCAGCAGTTACTCGATCCGGGAGGCGGATGAAAAACTGTTTTTT. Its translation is CASSYSIREADEKLFF.

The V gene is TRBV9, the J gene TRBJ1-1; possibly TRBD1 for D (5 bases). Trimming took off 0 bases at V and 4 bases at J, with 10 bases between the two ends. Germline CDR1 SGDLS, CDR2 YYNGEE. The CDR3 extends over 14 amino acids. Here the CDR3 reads CASSVDTGGTEAFF. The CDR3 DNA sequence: TGTGCCAGCAGCGTAGACACAGGCGGCACTGAAGCTTTCTTT.

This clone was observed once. Here the CDR3 DNA reads TGTGCCAGCAGCTTAGGAGCTCCCACCGGGGAGCTGTTTTTT. It translates to CASSLGAPTGELFF. The rearrangement joins TRBV13 to TRBJ2-2; D is unclear. The CDR3 is made up of 14 amino acids. Trimming removed 0 bases at V and 4 bases at J, with 6 bases between. Germline V lookup: CDR1 PRHDT, CDR2 FYEKMQ (reference sequence).

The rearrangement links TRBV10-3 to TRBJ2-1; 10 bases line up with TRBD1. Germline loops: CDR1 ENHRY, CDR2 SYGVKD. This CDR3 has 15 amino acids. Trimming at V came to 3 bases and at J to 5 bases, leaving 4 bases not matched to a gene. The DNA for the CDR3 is TGTGCCATCAGTGATTCCGGACAGGGGGACAATGAGCAGTTCTTC. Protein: CAISDSGQGDNEQFF.

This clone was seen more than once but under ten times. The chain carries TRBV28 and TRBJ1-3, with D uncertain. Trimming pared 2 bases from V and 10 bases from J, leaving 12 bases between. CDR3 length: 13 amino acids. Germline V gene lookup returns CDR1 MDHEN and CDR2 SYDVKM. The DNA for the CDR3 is TGTGCCAGCAGTTTAGAGCCGTCCCCTACCATATATTTT. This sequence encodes CASSLEPSPTIYF.

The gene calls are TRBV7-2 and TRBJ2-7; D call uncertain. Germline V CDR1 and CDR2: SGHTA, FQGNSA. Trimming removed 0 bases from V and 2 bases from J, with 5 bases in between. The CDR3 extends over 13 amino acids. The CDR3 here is CASSLASTYEQYF. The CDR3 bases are TGTGCCAGCAGCTTAGCAAGCACCTACGAGCAGTACTTC.

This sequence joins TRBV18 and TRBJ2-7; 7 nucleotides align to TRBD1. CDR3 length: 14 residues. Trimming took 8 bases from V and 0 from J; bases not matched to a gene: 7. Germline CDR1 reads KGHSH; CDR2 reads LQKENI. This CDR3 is CASAWDSSSYEQYF. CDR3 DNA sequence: TGTGCCAGCGCATGGGACAGCTCCTCCTACGAGCAGTACTTC.

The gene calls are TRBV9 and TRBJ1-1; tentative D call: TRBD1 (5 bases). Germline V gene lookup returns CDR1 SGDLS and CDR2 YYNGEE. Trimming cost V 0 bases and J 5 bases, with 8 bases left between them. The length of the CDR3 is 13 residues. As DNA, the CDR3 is TGTGCCAGCAGCGTAGATGCAGGGACTGAAGCTTTCTTT. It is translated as CASSVDAGTEAFF.

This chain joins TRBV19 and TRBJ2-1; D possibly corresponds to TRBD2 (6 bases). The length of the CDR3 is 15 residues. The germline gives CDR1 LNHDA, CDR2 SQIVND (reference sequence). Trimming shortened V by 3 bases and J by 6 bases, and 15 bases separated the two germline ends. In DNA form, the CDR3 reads TGTGCCAGTAGTATGAGCGGTAGCGGATTCAATGAGCAGTTCTTC. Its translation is CASSMSGSGFNEQFF. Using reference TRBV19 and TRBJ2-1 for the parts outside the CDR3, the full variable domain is DGGITQSPKYLFRKEGQNVTLSCEQNLNHDAMYWYRQDPGQGLRLIYYSQIVNDFQKGDIAEGYSVSREKKESFPLTVTSAQKNPTAFYLCASSMSGSGFNEQFFGPGTRLTVL.

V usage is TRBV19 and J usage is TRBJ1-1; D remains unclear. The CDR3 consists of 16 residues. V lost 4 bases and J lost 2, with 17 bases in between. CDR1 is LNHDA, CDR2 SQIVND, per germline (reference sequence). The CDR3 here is CASSNPRGGSNTEAFF. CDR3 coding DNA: TGTGCCAGTAGTAACCCCCGCGGCGGGAGTAACACTGAAGCTTTCTTT.